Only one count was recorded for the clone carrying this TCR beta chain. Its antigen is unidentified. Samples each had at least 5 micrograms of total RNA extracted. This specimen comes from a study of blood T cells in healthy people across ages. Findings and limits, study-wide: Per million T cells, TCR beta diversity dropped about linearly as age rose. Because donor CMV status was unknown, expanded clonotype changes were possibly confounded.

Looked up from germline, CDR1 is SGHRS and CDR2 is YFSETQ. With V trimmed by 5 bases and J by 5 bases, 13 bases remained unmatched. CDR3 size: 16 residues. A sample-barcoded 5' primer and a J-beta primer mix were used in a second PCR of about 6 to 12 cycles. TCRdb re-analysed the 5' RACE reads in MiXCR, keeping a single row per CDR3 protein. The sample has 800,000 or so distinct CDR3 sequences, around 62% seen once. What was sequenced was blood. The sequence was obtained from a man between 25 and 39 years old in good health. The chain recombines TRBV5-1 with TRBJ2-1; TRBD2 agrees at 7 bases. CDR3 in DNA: TGCGCCAGCAGGGAAGCGGGGCCGATGCCCAACAATGAGCAGTTCTTC. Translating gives CASREAGPMPNNEQFF.